A selection of T cell receptor beta chains follows, all from one sample in a study of blood T cells in healthy people across ages. Each CDR3 protein is one row after TCRdb ran MiXCR on the 5' RACE reads. This table holds 1.5 million to 2 million distinct CDR3 sequences, roughly 30% found once. The sequencing sample was made of blood. Source of these receptors: a woman in her twenties or thirties in good health. Each CDR3 is given with its conserved first and last residue. Fields, in order: D gene, V gene, clone size, J gene, CDR3 protein, CDR3 DNA. The D gene is left open where the match is weak. Size is stated for part of the rows, as once, few or many counts, or as a class when the clone is expanded.

>TRBD2|TRBV6-5|-|TRBJ2-4
CANSSSGKGLAGAKNIQYF
TGTGCCAACAGTTCCTCAGGGAAAGGACTAGCGGGAGCTAAAAACATTCAGTACTTC
>TRBD2|TRBV2|many|TRBJ2-7
CASSDRGIAGDKNEQYF
TGTGCCAGCAGTGACAGGGGGATAGCGGGAGATAAGAACGAGCAGTACTTC
>-|TRBV12-3/TRBV12-4|few|TRBJ1-6
CASRSRQARSPLHF
TGTGCCAGCAGATCCCGACAGGCCCGGTCACCCCTCCACTTT
>TRBD2|TRBV20-1|-|TRBJ2-3
CSARPLGTSGRLSTDTQYF
TGCAGTGCTAGACCCCTGGGGACTAGCGGGAGGCTGTCCACAGATACGCAGTATTTT
>-|TRBV27|many|TRBJ2-5
CASGRGIETQYF
TGTGCCAGCGGCAGAGGAATCGAGACCCAGTACTTC
>TRBD2|TRBV3-1|few|TRBJ2-7
CASSQYRGLAIDEQYF
TGTGCCAGCAGCCAATATCGGGGACTAGCGATCGACGAGCAGTACTTC
>-|TRBV30|-|TRBJ2-1
CAWSVHEQFF
TGTGCCTGGAGTGTACATGAGCAGTTCTTC
>TRBD2|TRBV6-5|-|TRBJ2-1
CASSYVAGLAYEQFF
TGTGCCAGCAGTTACGTAGCGGGGTTGGCCTACGAGCAGTTCTTC
>-|TRBV29-1|-|TRBJ1-3
CSVEEFSGNTIDF
TGCAGCGTTGAAGAGTTCTCTGGAAACACCATAGATTTT
>-|TRBV18|-|TRBJ2-7
CASSPGTLPYEQYF
TGTGCCAGCTCACCAGGGACGTTGCCCTACGAGCAGTACTTC
>TRBD2|TRBV10-3|-|TRBJ2-7
CAIRGTSGSYEQYF
TGTGCCATCAGAGGGACTAGCGGGAGCTACGAGCAGTACTTC
>-|TRBV5-4|-|TRBJ1-1
CVSSFTGAGEVFF
TGTGTCAGCAGCTTTACCGGGGCAGGGGAAGTTTTCTTT
>-|TRBV6-5|-|TRBJ1-1
CASSLTVENEAFF
TGTGCCAGTAGCCTCACGGTCGAGAATGAAGCTTTCTTT
>-|TRBV7-2|-|TRBJ2-1
CASSLGTFFYNEQFF
TGTGCCAGCAGCCTAGGGACATTTTTTTACAATGAGCAGTTCTTC
>-|TRBV6-2/TRBV6-3|few|TRBJ1-2
CATDVPGTYGYTF
TGTGCCACCGACGTACCGGGGACCTATGGCTACACCTTC
>-|TRBV29-1|-|TRBJ1-1
CSVLGLTSTEAFF
TGCAGCGTCCTCGGACTGACGAGCACTGAAGCTTTCTTT
>TRBD1|TRBV18|few|TRBJ1-6
CASSRGTGYNSPLHF
TGTGCCAGCTCACGGGGGACAGGGTATAATTCACCCCTCCACTTT
>-|TRBV29-1|many|TRBJ2-5
CSSSGIPQETQYF
TGCAGCTCATCCGGGATACCACAAGAGACCCAGTACTTC
>TRBD2|TRBV20-1|-|TRBJ2-7
CSARSFTGTKAYEQYF
TGCAGTGCTAGGTCATTTACTGGGACTAAGGCCTACGAGCAGTACTTC
>TRBD1|TRBV5-1|few|TRBJ1-1
CASSWDRGGGTEAFF
TGCGCCAGCAGCTGGGACAGGGGAGGAGGCACTGAAGCTTTCTTT
>-|TRBV11-2|-|TRBJ2-3
CASSPRTATSTDTQYF
TGTGCCAGCAGCCCGAGGACAGCTACTTCCACAGATACGCAGTATTTT
>TRBD1|TRBV7-2|-|TRBJ1-3
CASSSATGGYGNTIYF
TGTGCCAGCAGCTCGGCGACAGGGGGATATGGAAACACCATATATTTT
>-|TRBV3-1|-|TRBJ2-5
CAIKGTLQETQYF
TGTGCCATAAAAGGGACCTTACAAGAGACCCAGTACTTC
>-|TRBV20-1|-|TRBJ2-1
CSARDQIKQFF
TGCAGTGCTAGAGATCAAATAAAGCAGTTCTTC
>TRBD1|TRBV2|few|TRBJ1-6
CASLVGQGNSPLHF
TGTGCCAGCTTGGTTGGACAGGGTAATTCACCCCTCCACTTT
>-|TRBV20-1|few|TRBJ2-1
CSALTPDNEQFF
TGCAGTGCTTTGACCCCCGACAATGAGCAGTTCTTC
>-|TRBV27|-|TRBJ1-3
CASSGLQEDSGNTIYF
TGTGCCAGCAGCGGCTTACAGGAGGACTCTGGAAACACCATATATTTT
>TRBD1|TRBV14|-|TRBJ1-1
CASSHRDRGHAAFF
TGTGCCAGCAGCCACCGGGACAGGGGGCATGCAGCTTTCTTT
>-|TRBV18|-|TRBJ2-1
CASSPLPLDYNEQFF
TGTGCCAGCTCACCCTTACCACTAGACTATAATGAGCAGTTCTTC
>-|TRBV27|few|TRBJ1-4
CASSSRAVNEKLFF
TGTGCCAGCAGTTCCAGGGCAGTGAATGAAAAACTGTTTTTT
>TRBD2|TRBV7-8|many|TRBJ2-1
CASSLVAGVYNEQFF
TGTGCCAGCAGCTTGGTAGCGGGAGTCTACAATGAGCAGTTCTTC
>-|TRBV20-1|few|TRBJ2-1
CSASSVGTPINEQFF
TGCAGTGCTTCATCTGTCGGGACGCCCATCAATGAGCAGTTCTTC
>-|TRBV20-1|-|TRBJ2-7
CSASKSGHDYEQYF
TGCAGCGCCAGCAAATCGGGACACGACTACGAGCAGTACTTC
>-|TRBV11-2|-|TRBJ2-2
CASSFIEAGELFF
TGTGCCAGCAGCTTCATAGAGGCCGGGGAGCTGTTTTTT
>-|TRBV6-5|-|TRBJ1-4
CASSNRGRNEKLFF
TGTGCCAGCAGTAACCGGGGGCGAAATGAAAAACTGTTTTTT
>-|TRBV5-1|once|TRBJ1-4
CASSLTGTGTTNEKLFF
TGCGCCAGCAGCTTGACTGGGACTGGGACAACTAATGAAAAACTGTTTTTT
>-|TRBV30|few|TRBJ2-1
CAWRPKSHNEQFF
TGTGCCTGGAGGCCGAAGAGCCACAATGAGCAGTTCTTC
>TRBD2|TRBV28|-|TRBJ2-5
CASSFPIGGGAETQYF
TGTGCCAGCAGTTTCCCCATCGGGGGGGGCGCAGAGACCCAGTACTTC
>-|TRBV20-1|few|TRBJ1-4
CSAMERLNEKLFF
TGCAGTGCTATGGAGAGGCTCAATGAAAAACTGTTTTTT